This T cell receptor beta chain was retrieved from a study of T cells in Graves' hyperthyroidism and ophthalmopathy. Using RNA transcripts as the source, TCR beta CDR3 regions were amplified. With the HTBI primer set, the TCR CDR3 went through a first round of RT-PCR. TCRdb passed the multiplex PCR reads through MiXCR, listing each CDR3 protein once. The data contain under 350,000 distinct CDR3 sequences, around a sixth of them singletons. Lactation, pregnancy, other autoimmune disease or uncontrolled infection led to exclusion of patients. This clonotype was recorded many times. The antigen is undetermined. Study results and caveats: Most expanded thyroid clonotypes above 0.001 also appeared in blood.

Germline values: CDR1 MNHEY, CDR2 SMNVEV (reference sequence). The V end was cut by 3 bases, the J end by 8 bases, with 18 bases between. The length of the CDR3 is 15 residues. Sequenced input: blood. This clonotype originated in a woman in her 50s with Graves' hyperthyroidism. The J gene is TRBJ2-3, the V gene TRBV27; a possible D gene is TRBD1 (5 bases). CDR3 bases: TGTGCCAGCAGTTTCGAAGGGGCGGTAAGAGTTACGCAGTATTTT. Its translation: CASSFEGAVRVTQYF.